The rows below give T cell receptor beta chains drawn from one sample of a study of post-analysis software for immune sequencing data. TCRdb re-called the PCR reads with MiXCR, one entry per CDR3 protein. This sample carries roughly 650,000 distinct CDR3 sequences, 59% of them seen once, and the ten largest clones take 10% to 12%. The sample was blood. These receptors were taken from a girl aged 2-15 years with multiple sclerosis. Both conserved end residues are trimmed from each CDR3. Part of the rows lack a size; the others show once, few, many or a class for expanded clones.

v_call clone_size cdr3_aa
TRBV11-3 once ASSPPDRRKETQY
TRBV6-1 NA ASGQRNTGELF
TRBV5-1 NA ASSMGTGGSF
TRBV20-1 few SARDPLRGGTDTQY
TRBV6-5 NA ASGSGRSNEKLF
TRBV20-1 few SAGGQAQLGATEAF
TRBV5-1 NA ASSLDTPGGNTEAF
TRBV7-2 few ASSLLGVGEQY
TRBV5-1 few ASSLRSGPEAF
TRBV7-2 NA ASSLGPQETRY
TRBV6-1 NA ASSEHNSYEQY
TRBV20-1 NA SALSGEEYEQY
TRBV5-1 once ASSEGQLTRAYGYT
TRBV28 NA ASSLTGTYNSPLH
TRBV20-1 NA SARADPLTSRDYEQY
TRBV20-1 NA SAGRQGQNEKLF
TRBV5-1 many ASSDQETQY
TRBV14 NA ASSQDPLFGYGYT
TRBV20-1 NA SASRGGNTQY
TRBV20-1 NA SAGTRTYEQY